These T cell receptor beta chains were read from a single sample in a study of control samples from healthy donors and cancer patients. Sequencing was performed with immunoSEQ multiplex PCR; in TCRdb, only in-frame clones are kept and a portion is missing. Among about 98,000 clones listed, about four fifths were seen once. The sample comprised blood. These receptors came from a woman aged 30 to 39 in good health. CDR3s include the opening cysteine and the closing phenylalanine or tryptophan. Each record gives: J gene, clone size, V gene, D gene, CDR3 protein, CDR3 DNA. A D gene is named only where the DNA matches it firmly. Clone size, where shown, is once, few, many, or a class for clones that have expanded.

>TRBJ2-5|-|TRBV19|-
CASSIDYREETQYF
TGTGCCAGTAGTATCGACTACAGGGAAGAGACCCAGTACTTC
>TRBJ1-2|-|TRBV7-2|-
CASSLSHGYTF
TGTGCCAGCAGCTTAAGTCATGGCTACACCTTC
>TRBJ2-3|-|TRBV6-6|TRBD2
CASSLRLAGDSDTQYF
TGTGCCAGCAGCCTACGACTAGCGGGGGACTCAGATACGCAGTATTTT
>TRBJ1-2|once|TRBV7-8|TRBD1
CASSMDRDGGYTF
TGTGCCAGCAGCATGGACAGGGACGGTGGCTACACCTTC
>TRBJ2-3|-|TRBV30|TRBD2
CAWSIRRVAGGSDTQYF
TGTGCCTGGAGTATCCGCCGGGTAGCGGGGGGTTCAGATACGCAGTATTTT
>TRBJ1-3|-|TRBV7-9|-
CASSAPSGNTIYF
TGTGCCAGCAGCGCTCCCTCTGGAAACACCATATATTTT
>TRBJ1-1|-|TRBV2|-
CASSEARGVAEAFF
TGTGCCAGCAGTGAAGCAAGGGGTGTGGCTGAAGCTTTCTTT
>TRBJ2-7|-|TRBV5-1|-
CASSLGRGEQYF
TGCGCCAGCAGCTTGGGACGGGGCGAGCAGTACTTC
>TRBJ2-1|-|TRBV29-1|-
CSGRLGSNEQFF
TGCAGCGGCAGACTAGGTTCCAATGAGCAGTTCTTC
>TRBJ1-3|-|TRBV9|-
CASSTSPGSGNTIYF
TGTGCCAGCAGCACTAGCCCGGGCTCTGGAAACACCATATATTTT
>TRBJ1-4|-|TRBV25-1|-
CASSEFGLGEKLFF
TGTGCCAGCAGTGAATTCGGGCTCGGGGAAAAACTGTTTTTT
>TRBJ1-1|-|TRBV5-1|-
CASSLYTDRNTEAFF
TGCGCCAGCAGCTTGTATACGGACAGGAACACTGAAGCTTTCTTT
>TRBJ2-1|-|TRBV4-3|-
CASSQDSQGGSYNEQFF
TGCGCCAGCAGCCAAGATTCTCAGGGGGGCTCCTACAATGAGCAGTTCTTC
>TRBJ2-1|many|TRBV3-1/TRBV3-2|-
CASSQVWGNEQFF
TGTGCCAGCAGCCAAGTTTGGGGCAATGAGCAGTTCTTC
>TRBJ1-5|-|TRBV5-6|TRBD1
CASSSSWDRSSRGDQPQHF
TGTGCCAGCAGCTCCTCATGGGACAGGAGTTCCCGTGGCGATCAGCCCCAGCATTTT
>TRBJ2-3|few|TRBV5-6|-
CASSLMDRFTDTQYF
TGTGCCAGCAGCTTGATGGACAGATTCACAGATACGCAGTATTTT
>TRBJ1-6|few|TRBV5-5|-
CASRETPNSPLHF
TGTGCCAGCAGAGAGACCCCCAATTCACCCCTCCACTTT
>TRBJ1-1|-|TRBV10-3|-
CAISDPGRSTEAFF
TGTGCCATCAGTGACCCAGGGCGGTCCACTGAAGCTTTCTTT
>TRBJ1-2|-|TRBV7-8|-
CASSPPGRSNYGYTF
TGTGCCAGCAGCCCTCCGGGACGGTCTAACTATGGCTACACCTTC
>TRBJ2-1|-|TRBV6-5|TRBD2
CASRTLAGSRNEQFF
TGTGCCAGCAGGACTCTAGCGGGGAGTCGCAATGAGCAGTTCTTC
>TRBJ1-1|-|TRBV10-3|-
CAISEGNTEAFF
TGTGCCATCAGTGAGGGGAACACTGAAGCTTTCTTT
>TRBJ1-1|-|TRBV18|TRBD1
CASSPGQGAFEAFF
TGTGCCAGCTCACCCGGACAGGGGGCTTTTGAAGCTTTCTTT
>TRBJ2-2|-|TRBV27|-
CANYRDSNTGELFF
TGTGCCAACTACAGGGATTCGAACACCGGGGAGCTGTTTTTT
>TRBJ1-4|-|TRBV4-3|TRBD1
CASSQEEGTGYEKLFF
TGCGCCAGCAGCCAAGAAGAGGGGACAGGGTATGAAAAACTGTTTTTT
>TRBJ2-3|-|TRBV6-2/TRBV6-3|-
CASSAQVAGDTDTQYF
TGTGCCAGCAGCGCCCAGGTGGCAGGAGACACAGATACGCAGTATTTT
>TRBJ2-3|-|TRBV2|TRBD1
CASSLDREVADTQYF
TGTGCCAGCAGTTTAGACAGGGAAGTAGCAGATACGCAGTATTTT
>TRBJ2-5|-|TRBV2|TRBD2
CASSSSGGFGTQYF
TGTGCCAGCAGTTCCTCCGGGGGGTTCGGGACCCAGTACTTC
>TRBJ1-2|-|TRBV5-1|-
CASSPGDDRPYGYTF
TGCGCCAGCAGCCCCGGGGATGACAGGCCATATGGCTACACCTTC
>TRBJ2-1|once|TRBV9|-
CASSPQGPHLDEQFF
TGTGCCAGCAGCCCCCAGGGACCCCACCTTGATGAGCAGTTCTTC